Below are 25 T cell receptor beta chains sequenced from a single sample in a study of blood T cell repertoires in COVID-19. The method was immunoSEQ multiplex PCR; TCRdb's version includes in-frame clones alone and lacks a portion of them. The table has hundreds of thousands of clones, around nine tenths seen once; the top ten hold around 2.7%. The sample comprised peripheral blood. These receptors were obtained from a man aged 55 to 70 with acute or convalescent COVID-19.

This clone has just one count. This chain links TRBV3-1 (or the pseudogene TRBV3-2) with TRBJ2-2; 8 bases line up with TRBD1. Germline assignment: CDR1 LGHDT and CDR2 YNNKEL (reference sequence). V shed 4 bases and J 5 bases; nucleotides not matched to a gene: 0. CDR3 size: 13 residues. The CDR3 loop reads CASSRQGTGELFF. The CDR3, as DNA: TGTGCCAGCAGCCGACAGGGGACCGGGGAGCTGTTTTTT.

The rearrangement links TRBV7-8 to TRBJ1-2; TRBD1 aligns across 9 bases. J was trimmed by 6 bases and V by 4 bases; bases with no gene match: 6. Germline V gives CDR1 SGHVS, CDR2 FQNEAQ. This CDR3 comprises 14 residues. In DNA form, the CDR3 reads TGTGCCAGCAGCTCAGGGACAGGGATAGATGGCTACACCTTC. The encoded protein is CASSSGTGIDGYTF.

V is TRBV7-9 and J is TRBJ1-1, with D possibly being TRBD1 (6 bases). Germline-derived CDR1 and CDR2 are SEHNR and FQNEAQ (reference sequence). V was trimmed by 5 bases and J by 3 bases, leaving 13 bases between them. The CDR3 has 14 amino acids. CDR3 sequence reads: CASSLGQGYTEAFF. The CDR3, as DNA: TGTGCCAGCAGCCTAGGTCAGGGGTACACTGAAGCTTTCTTT.

The chain is built from TRBV10-3 and TRBJ2-7; 7 positions agree with TRBD2. The CDR3 loop spans 12 amino acids. Germline trimming cut 9 bases from V and 6 bases from J; bases unmatched to any gene: 8. Germline V lookup: CDR1 ENHRY, CDR2 SYGVKD. CDR3 in amino acids: CAIEKPGGEQYF. The CDR3 coding sequence is TGTGCCATAGAAAAGCCGGGGGGCGAGCAGTACTTC.

This clone was seen a handful of times. The genes are TRBV5-4 and TRBJ2-2; 8 bases are shared with TRBD1. V lost 4 bases, J lost 7 bases, and 18 bases stayed unmatched. The germline gives CDR1 SGHNT, CDR2 YYREEE (reference sequence). The CDR3 consists of 18 residues. CDR3 sequence (DNA): TGTGCCAGCAGCCGAGACCAGGGCCGCCAGGGGGCGGTCGGGGAGCTGTTTTTT. It codes for CASSRDQGRQGAVGELFF.

This rearrangement joins TRBV29-1 to TRBJ1-2; TRBD1 agrees at 7 bases. With 3 bases clipped from V and 8 bases from J, the junction kept 15 bases outside the gene matches. The CDR3 covers 15 residues. CDR1 SQVTM and CDR2 ANQGSEA come from the germline V gene. The CDR3, as DNA: TGCAGCGTTGAGATTTCGGGACAGCCTCGGGGGGGCTACACCTTC. Protein: CSVEISGQPRGGYTF.

The J gene is TRBJ1-2, the V gene TRBV5-8; possible D gene TRBD1, 5 bases. Germline CDR1 is SGHTS and CDR2 is YDEGEE. Deletions cut 0 bases from V and 1 base from J, with 10 bases between. This CDR3 contains 15 residues. The CDR3 sequence: CASSLERGLNYGYTF. In DNA form, the CDR3 reads TGTGCCAGCAGCTTGGAAAGGGGTCTTAACTATGGCTACACCTTC.

The chain has TRBV9 and TRBJ1-3; 10 bases fit TRBD1. Germline loops: CDR1 SGDLS, CDR2 YYNGEE. This CDR3 spans 18 amino acids. V lost 4 bases to trimming and J lost 0 bases; unmatched junction nucleotides: 10. Here the CDR3 reads CASSQDRGKLSSGNTIYF. For the CDR3, the DNA is TGTGCCAGCAGCCAGGACAGGGGGAAGCTTAGCTCTGGAAACACCATATATTTT.

The chain combines TRBV3-1 (or the pseudogene TRBV3-2) with TRBJ2-5; 10 bases are shared with TRBD1. Trimming removed 3 bases from V and 2 bases from J; junction bases left unmatched: 12. Looked up from germline, CDR1 is LGHDT and CDR2 is YNNKEL (reference sequence). The CDR3 has 18 amino acids. Here the CDR3 reads CASSQARDRGLKQETQYF. The CDR3 region has the DNA TGTGCCAGCAGCCAGGCCCGGGACAGGGGCCTCAAACAAGAGACCCAGTACTTC.

The gene calls are TRBV19 and TRBJ1-6; D remains unclear. From germline, CDR1 is LNHDA and CDR2 SQIVND (reference sequence). This CDR3 spans 14 amino acids. The V and J ends lost 4 bases and 4 bases respectively, with 8 bases between them. This chain's CDR3 is CASSREEYNSPLHF. CDR3 DNA: TGTGCCAGTAGTAGGGAGGAATATAATTCACCCCTCCACTTT. Drawing the rest from reference TRBV19 and TRBJ1-6, the complete variable domain is DGGITQSPKYLFRKEGQNVTLSCEQNLNHDAMYWYRQDPGQGLRLIYYSQIVNDFQKGDIAEGYSVSREKKESFPLTVTSAQKNPTAFYLCASSREEYNSPLHFGNGTRLTVT.

This chain links TRBV18 with TRBJ2-1, with 12 bases that match TRBD1. Germline values: CDR1 KGHSH, CDR2 LQKENI. The CDR3 consists of 16 residues. Germline trimming cut 5 bases from V and 7 bases from J; bases unmatched to any gene: 9. This chain's CDR3 is CASSRTGTGGRNEQFF. In nucleotides, the CDR3 is TGTGCCAGCTCAAGAACCGGGACAGGGGGCAGGAATGAGCAGTTCTTC. Supplemented by reference TRBV18 and TRBJ2-1, the full variable domain reads NAGVMQNPRHLVRRRGQEARLRCSPMKGHSHVYWYRQLPEEGLKFMVYLQKENIIDESGMPKERFSAEFPKEGPSILRIQQVVRGDSAAYFCASSRTGTGGRNEQFFGPGTRLTVL.

This chain links TRBV18 with TRBJ2-3; 10 bases match TRBD2. Germline-derived CDR1 and CDR2 are KGHSH and LQKENI. This CDR3 contains 16 residues. V was clipped by 3 bases and J by 0 bases; unmatched bases: 3. The CDR3 spells CASSPVAGGSTDTQYF. The DNA of the CDR3 is TGTGCCAGCTCACCCGTAGCGGGGGGAAGCACAGATACGCAGTATTTT.

The chain carries TRBV7-8 and TRBJ1-3, with TRBD1 matching 7 bases. The CDR3 is made up of 15 amino acids. Germline lookup yields CDR1 SGHVS and CDR2 FQNEAQ. The J segment lost 7 bases and the V segment lost 6 bases, leaving 12 bases of the junction unmatched. This chain's CDR3 is CASRHMEARGNTIYF. The CDR3, as DNA: TGTGCCAGCAGACATATGGAGGCCAGGGGGAACACCATATATTTT.

The chain recombines TRBV5-5 with TRBJ2-5; TRBD2 matches at 8 bases. CDR3 size: 17 residues. Germline CDR1 is SGHKS and CDR2 is YYEKEE (reference sequence). The trim removed 3 bases at V and 1 base at J, leaving 11 bases unmatched. CDR3 region: CASSSSMGGGFQETQYF. CDR3 in DNA: TGTGCCAGCAGCTCAAGTATGGGCGGGGGGTTCCAAGAGACCCAGTACTTC.

The rearrangement joins TRBV3-1 (or the pseudogene TRBV3-2) to TRBJ1-2; D may be TRBD1 (5 bases). The CDR3 loop spans 15 amino acids. Trimming left V 6 bases short and J 5 bases short, with 19 bases between. The germline gives CDR1 LGHDT, CDR2 YNNKEL (reference sequence). The CDR3 is CASRAQGTAGYGYTF. CDR3 nucleotide sequence: TGTGCCAGCAGGGCTCAAGGTACGGCAGGGTATGGCTACACCTTC.

This clone was seen a few times. This sequence joins TRBV5-1 and TRBJ2-5, with TRBD2 identical over 11 bases. Trimming removed 8 bases from V and 1 base from J; junction bases left unmatched: 4. This CDR3 region has 14 residues. In germline, CDR1 is SGHRS, CDR2 YFSETQ. CDR3 nucleotides: TGCGCCAGTAATAGCGGGGGGGCCCAAGAGACCCAGTACTTC. Translation: CASNSGGAQETQYF.

This chain joins TRBV10-2 and TRBJ2-7; TRBD2 agrees at 7 bases. The V gene end was trimmed by 6 bases and the J gene end by 4 bases; junction bases not matched to a gene: 21. Germline V CDR1 and CDR2: WSHSY, SAAADI. The CDR3 covers 18 residues. Here the CDR3 reads CASSGPDPPVGAGYEQYF. The CDR3 DNA reads as TGCGCCAGCAGCGGACCAGATCCTCCGGTCGGAGCGGGGTACGAGCAGTACTTC.

V gene TRBV19 combines with J gene TRBJ1-6; 7 bases agree with TRBD1. Unmatched junction bases numbered 2, after V lost 0 bases and J lost 3 bases. Germline CDR1 and CDR2: LNHDA and SQIVND (reference sequence). The CDR3 contains 16 residues. The CDR3 nucleotides read TGTGCCAGTAGTATAGATCACAGGGGCTATAATTCACCCCTCCACTTT. Translation: CASSIDHRGYNSPLHF.

This clone was observed a few times. This sequence joins TRBV7-2 and TRBJ2-2; 9 bases match TRBD1. Germline CDR1 is SGHTA and CDR2 is FQGNSA. This CDR3 comprises 13 residues. V lost 5 bases, J lost 15 bases, and 10 bases stayed unmatched. The CDR3 here is CASSPEGDRAMFF. The CDR3 coding sequence is TGTGCCAGCAGCCCGGAAGGGGACAGGGCGATGTTTTTT.

V gene TRBV7-9 combines with J gene TRBJ2-7, with TRBD1 identical over 8 bases. Germline CDR1 reads SEHNR; CDR2 reads FQNEAQ (reference sequence). The V segment lost 5 bases and the J segment 2 bases; nucleotides outside the gene matches: 11. The CDR3 has 16 residues. The CDR3 is CASSLRQGTSTYEQYF. For the CDR3, the DNA is TGTGCCAGCAGCCTACGACAGGGGACAAGCACCTACGAGCAGTACTTC.

The chain couples TRBV6-5 to TRBJ1-1; D unclear. Trimming pared 2 bases from V and 13 bases from J, leaving 11 bases between. This CDR3 is 11 amino acids long. Germline V CDR1 and CDR2: MNHEY, SVGAGI. Written as DNA, the CDR3 is TGTGCCAGCAGTTACAGGGAGAGCGGTTTCTTT. Protein sequence: CASSYRESGFF.

CDR3 amino acids: CASSWGQGYEQYF. The CDR3 nucleotides read TGTGCCAGCAGTTGGGGACAGGGTTACGAGCAGTACTTC. The genes are TRBV12-3 or TRBV12-4 and TRBJ2-7, with 9 nucleotides matching TRBD1. The CDR3 is made up of 13 amino acids. J was trimmed by 4 bases and V by 4 bases; bases with no gene match: 2.

The CDR3 loop reads CASSLRLAGQETQYF. The CDR3 nucleotides read TGTGCCAGCAGCCTACGACTAGCGGGACAAGAGACCCAGTACTTC. The chain recombines TRBV7-8 with TRBJ2-5; 11 nucleotides agree with TRBD2. The CDR3 is 15 amino acids. V lost 5 bases, J lost 2 bases, and 4 bases stayed unmatched. Per the germline V gene, CDR1 is SGHVS and CDR2 is FQNEAQ.

The J gene is TRBJ1-4, the V gene TRBV20-1, with 11 bases that match TRBD1. The length of the CDR3 is 19 residues. CDR1 and CDR2 (germline): DFQATT, SNEGSKA (reference sequence). V lost 3 bases, J lost 5 bases, and 17 bases stayed unmatched. The CDR3 coding sequence is TGCAGTGCTAGTCCCGCCTCCGGGACAGGGGGTGACATGAATGAAAAACTGTTTTTT. It codes for CSASPASGTGGDMNEKLFF.

V and J are TRBV19 and TRBJ1-2; no clear D gene. CDR1 LNHDA and CDR2 SQIVND come from the germline V gene (reference sequence). The germline V and J ends were trimmed by 7 bases and 2 bases, with 5 bases remaining between them. CDR3 length: 11 amino acids. The CDR3 reads CASTQNYGYTF. The CDR3, as DNA: TGTGCCAGTACCCAGAACTATGGCTACACCTTC.